A selection of T cell receptor beta chains follows, all from one sample in a study of blood T cell repertoires in COVID-19. Only in-frame clones appear in the TCRdb table, and some are missing; sequencing was by immunoSEQ multiplex PCR. The sample holds some 230,000 clones; about nine tenths are singletons and the top ten take 2% to 2.5%. The sample taken for sequencing was peripheral blood. These TCRs come from a man aged 25-40 years who had recovered from COVID-19. Both conserved end residues are part of each CDR3. Each record gives: V gene, J gene, CDR3 protein.

>TRBV7-2|TRBJ1-3
CASSSLGTGGSGNTIYF
>TRBV19|TRBJ1-5
CASGAWAGSTNQPQHF
>TRBV9|TRBJ1-2
CASSVQENYGYTF
>TRBV19|TRBJ1-5
CASSSTGRQPQHF
>TRBV20-1|TRBJ1-6
CSASSGPDNKNSPLHF
>TRBV11-2|TRBJ2-4
CASSYLEGPLTFQYF
>TRBV19|TRBJ2-7
CASSRGLATYEQYF
>TRBV12-3/TRBV12-4|TRBJ1-6
CASSLRENSPLHF
>TRBV2|TRBJ1-5
CASSEGTGNQPQHF
>TRBV6-5|TRBJ1-5
CASSRTGVLQPQHF
>TRBV10-2|TRBJ1-3
CASSGGTAGNTIYF
>TRBV7-6|TRBJ1-1
CASSWSGGRGTEAFF
>TRBV5-8|TRBJ1-1
CASGSAVRGYTEAFF
>TRBV6-1|TRBJ1-1
CASSEAAENTEAFF
>TRBV21-1|TRBJ1-6
CASSHDQGASYNSPLHF
>TRBV4-1|TRBJ2-1
CASSQLGLAGGNNEQFF
>TRBV7-2|TRBJ2-7
CASRSGVASYEQYF
>TRBV27|TRBJ1-2
CASTRSIKRAGAYGYTF
>TRBV13|TRBJ2-1
CASSLETSGGPGYNEQFF
>TRBV19|TRBJ2-2
CASGPGLAAGELFF
>TRBV5-1|TRBJ2-3
CASSLEGAQRDTQYF
>TRBV6-5|TRBJ1-3
CASSYSGSSGNTIYF
>TRBV10-3|TRBJ2-7
CAIRDSSYEQYF